The rows below give T cell receptor beta chains drawn from one sample of a study of shared T cell receptors in the human thymus. This table comes from immunoSEQ multiplex PCR, and its TCRdb copy is limited to in-frame clones, with some not included. This table has hundreds of thousands of clones, 80% to 90% appearing once. The same data also went into a second study, on human thymus T cells.

Sequencing was performed on thymocytes. These receptors were collected from a boy under two years old with a congenital heart defect. Each CDR3 is given with its conserved first and last residue. Each record gives: V gene, clone size, CDR3 length, J gene, D gene, CDR3 protein, CDR3 DNA. D genes are given only for firm matches. Size values are once, few and many counts, or a class for expanded clones, and some rows have none.

>TRBV5-1|once|16|TRBJ2-7|TRBD1
CASSGFGQGVRHEQYF
TGCGCCAGCAGCGGCTTTGGGCAGGGGGTGAGGCACGAGCAGTACTTC
>TRBV5-1|-|13|TRBJ2-3|-
CASSLAPTDTQYF
TGCGCCAGCAGCTTGGCTCCCACAGATACGCAGTATTTT
>TRBV28|-|15|TRBJ1-5|-
CASSLLGAHNQPQHF
TGTGCCAGCAGTTTATTAGGGGCCCACAATCAGCCCCAGCATTTT
>TRBV23-1|-|16|TRBJ2-3|TRBD1
CASSPPGQGIPDTQYF
TGCGCCAGCAGTCCGCCGGGACAGGGTATCCCAGATACGCAGTATTTT
>TRBV5-1|-|15|TRBJ1-2|TRBD1
CASSQGQGAYYGYTF
TGCGCCAGCAGCCAGGGACAGGGTGCCTACTATGGCTACACCTTC
>TRBV10-2|-|14|TRBJ2-1|TRBD2
CASSRTSGYNEQFF
TGCGCCAGCAGTCGGACTAGCGGTTACAATGAGCAGTTCTTC
>TRBV5-1|-|20|TRBJ2-1|-
CASSLAPRLGLRYSYNEQFF
TGCGCCAGCAGCTTGGCGCCGAGACTAGGACTACGCTACTCCTACAATGAGCAGTTCTTC
>TRBV6-5|-|15|TRBJ2-5|-
CASSYRGEERETQYF
TGTGCCAGCAGTTACAGGGGCGAGGAACGAGAGACCCAGTACTTC
>TRBV6-1|-|14|TRBJ2-7|-
CASSVGWGYYEQYF
TGTGCCAGCAGTGTGGGGTGGGGCTACTACGAGCAGTACTTC
>TRBV28|-|13|TRBJ2-1|-
CASTRLFPHEQFF
TGTGCCAGCACCCGACTTTTTCCCCATGAGCAGTTCTTC
>TRBV5-1|once|16|TRBJ2-3|-
CASSLEAGQVVDTQYF
TGCGCCAGCAGCTTGGAGGCGGGGCAGGTGGTAGATACGCAGTATTTT
>TRBV29-1|-|14|TRBJ2-2|TRBD1
CSAWDRGLTGELFF
TGCAGCGCCTGGGACAGGGGGCTTACCGGGGAGCTGTTTTTT
>TRBV6-5|-|13|TRBJ1-2|-
CASSSPREDGYTF
TGTGCCAGCAGTTCGCCGCGGGAGGACGGCTACACCTTC
>TRBV4-1|-|15|TRBJ2-5|-
CASSQKSAFQETQYF
TGCGCCAGCAGCCAAAAGTCAGCGTTCCAAGAGACCCAGTACTTC
>TRBV5-6|-|16|TRBJ1-5|-
CASSLAGGPKNQPQHF
TGTGCCAGCAGCTTGGCAGGAGGACCTAAGAATCAGCCCCAGCATTTT
>TRBV13|-|17|TRBJ1-1|-
CASSLVSTSYRVKEAFF
TGTGCCAGCAGCTTAGTTAGCACGTCATACAGGGTAAAGGAAGCTTTCTTT
>TRBV10-3|-|16|TRBJ2-7|TRBD2
CAISESGTSHTYEQYF
TGTGCCATCAGTGAGTCGGGGACTAGCCACACCTACGAGCAGTACTTC
>TRBV4-3|-|16|TRBJ2-2|TRBD2
CASSPRGGVDTGELFF
TGCGCCAGCAGCCCCCGCGGGGGAGTTGACACCGGGGAGCTGTTTTTT
>TRBV25-1|-|14|TRBJ2-7|-
CASSGGPKAFEQYF
TGTGCCAGCAGTGGAGGGCCGAAAGCCTTCGAGCAGTACTTC
>TRBV18|-|17|TRBJ2-3|-
CASSPGDGTEFTDTQYF
TGTGCCAGCTCACCGGGCGATGGAACAGAATTCACAGATACGCAGTATTTT
>TRBV5-1|-|16|TRBJ1-6|TRBD1
CASSLKGAVTNSPLHF
TGCGCCAGCAGCCTCAAGGGGGCGGTGACTAATTCACCCCTCCACTTT
>TRBV6-1|-|13|TRBJ1-4|-
CASSGQQDEKLFF
TGTGCCAGCAGCGGACAACAGGATGAAAAACTGTTTTTT